This TCR beta chain was documented in a study of post-analysis software for immune sequencing data. General study points: Several TRBV segments, TRBV5-6, TRBV5-1 and TRBV20-1 among them, were found more frequent in patients than controls.

There are 17 residues in the CDR3. The V end lost 0 bases, the J end lost 4 bases, and 17 bases lay between the germline ends. This clonotype was observed a handful of times. Its antigen is not identified. Prepared TCR beta cDNA libraries contained unique molecular identifiers. TCRdb used MiXCR to reprocess the PCR reads, holding one entry per CDR3 protein. The sample includes roughly 400,000 distinct CDR3 sequences, roughly 38% of them seen just once. Sequenced input: blood. J is TRBJ2-3 and V is TRBV12-3 or TRBV12-4; D remains unclear. This clonotype was sampled from a girl under 10 years old with multiple sclerosis. The CDR3 loop is CASSLALRVSPPDTQYF. The CDR3 coding sequence is TGTGCCAGCAGTTTAGCATTAAGGGTTTCCCCTCCAGATACGCAGTATTTT.